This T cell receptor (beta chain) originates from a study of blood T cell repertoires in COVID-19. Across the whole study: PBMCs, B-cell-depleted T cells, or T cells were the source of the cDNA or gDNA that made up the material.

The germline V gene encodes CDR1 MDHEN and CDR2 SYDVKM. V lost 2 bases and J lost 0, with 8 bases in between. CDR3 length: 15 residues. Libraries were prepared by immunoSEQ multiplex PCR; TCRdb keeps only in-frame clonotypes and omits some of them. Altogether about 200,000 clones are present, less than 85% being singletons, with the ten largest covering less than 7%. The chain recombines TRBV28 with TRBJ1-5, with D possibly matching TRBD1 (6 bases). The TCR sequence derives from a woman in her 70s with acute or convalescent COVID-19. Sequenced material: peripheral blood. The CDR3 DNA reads TGTGCCAGCAGTTTACGGACAGTTAGCAATCAGCCCCAGCATTTT. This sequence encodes CASSLRTVSNQPQHF.